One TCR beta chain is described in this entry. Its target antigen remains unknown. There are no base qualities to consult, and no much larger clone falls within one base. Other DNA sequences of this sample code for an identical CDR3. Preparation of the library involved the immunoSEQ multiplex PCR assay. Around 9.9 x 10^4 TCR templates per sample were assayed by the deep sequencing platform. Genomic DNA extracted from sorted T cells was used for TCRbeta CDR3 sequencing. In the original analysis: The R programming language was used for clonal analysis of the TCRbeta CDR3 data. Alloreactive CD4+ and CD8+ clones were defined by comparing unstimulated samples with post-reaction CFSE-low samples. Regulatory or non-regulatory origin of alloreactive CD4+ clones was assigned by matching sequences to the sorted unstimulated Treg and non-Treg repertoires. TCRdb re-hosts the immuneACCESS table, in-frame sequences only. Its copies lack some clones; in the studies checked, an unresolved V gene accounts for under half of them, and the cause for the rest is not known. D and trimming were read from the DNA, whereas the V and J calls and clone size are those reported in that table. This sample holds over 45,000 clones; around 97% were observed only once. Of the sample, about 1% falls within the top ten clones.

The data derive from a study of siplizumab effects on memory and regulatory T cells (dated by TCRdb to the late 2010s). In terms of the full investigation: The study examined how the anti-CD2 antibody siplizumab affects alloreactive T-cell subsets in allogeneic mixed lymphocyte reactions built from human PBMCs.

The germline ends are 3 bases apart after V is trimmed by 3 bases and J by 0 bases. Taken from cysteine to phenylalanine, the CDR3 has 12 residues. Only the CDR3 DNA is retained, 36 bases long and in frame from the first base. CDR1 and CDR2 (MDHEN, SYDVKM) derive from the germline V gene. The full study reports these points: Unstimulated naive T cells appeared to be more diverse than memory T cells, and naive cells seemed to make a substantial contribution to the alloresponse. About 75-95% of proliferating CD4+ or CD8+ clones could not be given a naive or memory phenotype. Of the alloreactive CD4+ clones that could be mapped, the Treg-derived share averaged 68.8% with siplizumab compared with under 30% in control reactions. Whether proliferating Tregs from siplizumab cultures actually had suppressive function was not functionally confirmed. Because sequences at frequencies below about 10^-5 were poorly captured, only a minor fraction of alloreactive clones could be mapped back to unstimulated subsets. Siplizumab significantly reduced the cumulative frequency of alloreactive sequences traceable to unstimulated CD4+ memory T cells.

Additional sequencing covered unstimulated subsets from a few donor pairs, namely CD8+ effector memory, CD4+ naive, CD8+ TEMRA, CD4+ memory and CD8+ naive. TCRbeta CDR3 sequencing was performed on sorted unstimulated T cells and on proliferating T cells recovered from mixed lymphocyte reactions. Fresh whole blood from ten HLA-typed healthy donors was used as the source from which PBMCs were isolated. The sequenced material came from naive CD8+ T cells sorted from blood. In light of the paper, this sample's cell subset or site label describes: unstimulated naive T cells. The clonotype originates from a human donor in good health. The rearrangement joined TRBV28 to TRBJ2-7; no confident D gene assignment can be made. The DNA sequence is TGTGCCAGCAGTTTCAGCTCCTACGAGCAGTACTTC. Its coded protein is CASSFSSYEQYF.